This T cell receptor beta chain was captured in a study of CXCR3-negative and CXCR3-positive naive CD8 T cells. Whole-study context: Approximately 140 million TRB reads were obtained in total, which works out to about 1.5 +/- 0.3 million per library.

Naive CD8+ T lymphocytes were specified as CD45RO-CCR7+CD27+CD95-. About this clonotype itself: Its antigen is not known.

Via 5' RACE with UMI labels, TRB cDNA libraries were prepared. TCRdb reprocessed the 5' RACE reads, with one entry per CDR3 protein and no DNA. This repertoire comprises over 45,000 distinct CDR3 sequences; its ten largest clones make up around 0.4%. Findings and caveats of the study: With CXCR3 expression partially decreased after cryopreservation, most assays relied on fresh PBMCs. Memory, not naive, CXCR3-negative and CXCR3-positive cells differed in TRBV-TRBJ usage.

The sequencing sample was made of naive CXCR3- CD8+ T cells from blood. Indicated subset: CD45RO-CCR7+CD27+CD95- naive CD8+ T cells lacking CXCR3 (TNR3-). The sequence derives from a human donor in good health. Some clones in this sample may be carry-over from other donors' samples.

CDR3 in amino acids: CASRLRTGLSNEQFF. The chain joins TRBV5-5 to TRBJ2-1; TCRdb indicates TRBD1, and absent DNA this call remains unverified. Germline values: CDR1 SGHKS, CDR2 YYEKEE (reference sequence). This CDR3 comprises 15 residues.